This T cell receptor (beta chain) was observed in a study of cytomegalovirus exposure and HLA in healthy donors. Study as a whole: In a previous analysis, 110 million or so unique TCR beta sequences were found from roughly 180 million T cells. Study findings and constraints: Later analysis identified a missense DCLRE1C variant that was linked to TCR beta V- and J-gene trimming. A reported reduction in N-insertions relative to the approximately 670-donor mean was seen in an Asian-associated ancestry cluster in a later analysis.

Of note for this clone: Its antigen remains unknown.

The primer mix had 60 Vbeta and 13 Jbeta primers. The method was immunoSEQ multiplex PCR; TCRdb's version includes in-frame clones alone and lacks a portion of them. The repertoire consists of 160,000 or so clones, with approximately 80% occurring once and the leading ten covering around 0.52%. Germline V gene data show CDR1 as WNHNN and CDR2 as SYGVQD (reference sequence). This CDR3 has 13 residues. The germline V and J ends were trimmed by 6 bases and 2 bases, with 11 bases remaining between them. This chain uses TRBV10-1 with TRBJ2-7; perhaps TRBD2 as D (5 bases). The clonotype originates from a woman aged 45-65 years in good health and CMV-seronegative. The specimen was PBMCs. The CDR3 DNA reads as TGCGCCAGCAGCCCGTCCGGGGCCTACGAGCAGTACTTC. Protein product: CASSPSGAYEQYF.